This TCR beta chain was captured in a study of CD8+CD57+ T cells in acquired aplastic anemia. Overall study: Sorted cells (CD4+ and CD8+) yielded DNA amounts that averaged approximately 3.1 ug. Study-wide points: Sharing between patients and controls was observed for twenty-nine CD8+ CDR3 sequences.

CDR1 and CDR2 (germline): MNHNS, SASEGT. CDR3 size: 14 residues. Trimming stripped 2 bases from V and 8 bases from J, with 15 bases between. This clonotype was seen many times. Antigen unknown. Sequencing was done on patients that had shown CD8+CD57+ cell expansion by flow cytometry. Receipt of therapy had not occurred in any patient by the time of blood sampling. Genomic DNA templated the TCR beta VDJ and CDR3 profiling. TCRdb reprocessed the reads via MiXCR and lists one record per CDR3 protein. The sample records under 200,000 distinct CDR3 sequences, around 47% being singletons. This sequence was found in a human donor with aplastic anemia. V gene TRBV6-1 combines with J gene TRBJ1-2; D is ambiguous. Sequencing input: sorted CD4+, CD8+, or CD8+CD57+ T cells (not recorded which) from PBMCs. This CDR3 reads CASSETRRAAGYTF. CDR3 in DNA: TGTGCCAGCAGTGAAACGCGACGAGCTGCGGGCTACACCTTC.